This T cell receptor beta chain was found in a study of cytomegalovirus exposure and HLA in healthy donors. Trimming cost V 4 bases and J 7 bases, with 14 bases left between them. The CDR3 runs 14 residues. Germline CDR1 and CDR2: SNHLY and FYNNEI. In the PCR, 60 Vbeta and 13 Jbeta primers were used. The repertoire was sequenced with immunoSEQ multiplex PCR; TCRdb's copy has only in-frame clones and lacks some. The sample yields 95,000 or so clones, roughly 79% seen once. Concerning this clone itself: Its specificity is unknown.

Each donor was healthy, and each was a bone marrow donor. Donors sampled were nominally healthy, though unrecorded immune exposures were likely. Study results and limitations: Follow-up analysis later connected one missense variant in DCLRE1C with trimming of TCR beta V- and J-genes. A few chains linked to CMV were shown in vitro to be specific for CMV antigens.

Sequencing input: PBMCs. The gene calls are TRBV2 and TRBJ2-1, with a possible D match to TRBD1 (6 bases). This receptor was taken from a woman between 40 and 50 years old in good health and CMV-seronegative. In DNA, the CDR3 is TGTGCCAGCAGTGTGCGAGGACAGATTAATGAGCAGTTCTTC. Amino acids: CASSVRGQINEQFF. Combining the CDR3 with reference TRBV2 and TRBJ2-1 gives the whole variable domain EPEVTQTPSHQVTQMGQEVILRCVPISNHLYFYWYRQILGQKVEFLVSFYNNEISEKSEIFDDQFSVERPDGSNFTLKIRSTKLEDSAMYFCASSVRGQINEQFFGPGTRLTVL.